This is a list of T cell receptor beta chains from one sample in a study of cytomegalovirus exposure and HLA in healthy donors. Method: immunoSEQ multiplex PCR; TCRdb's copy keeps in-frame clones and lacks some. The data show roughly 98,000 clones, 80% to 90% seen once. The sample comprised PBMCs. The receptor source for this set is a man aged 40-55 years in good health and CMV-seronegative. The CDR3 runs from the conserved cysteine through the conserved F or W. Fields, in order: V gene, clone size, D gene, J gene, CDR3 DNA, CDR3 protein. A D gene is named only where the DNA matches it firmly. Clone size appears in some rows only: once, few, many, or a class for an expanded clone.

v_gene: TRBV9; abundance: .; d_gene: .; j_gene: TRBJ1-3; CDR3nt: TGTGCCAGCAGCGTAGAGAGTCCTTTCTCCTCTGGAAACACCATATATTTT; CDR3aa: CASSVESPFSSGNTIYF
v_gene: TRBV27; abundance: .; d_gene: .; j_gene: TRBJ1-2; CDR3nt: TGTGCCAGCAGTGGCGGGAGAGGTCTTTATGGCTACACCTTC; CDR3aa: CASSGGRGLYGYTF
v_gene: TRBV7-6; abundance: .; d_gene: .; j_gene: TRBJ2-3; CDR3nt: TGTGCCAGCAGCCAAGTAGCTGGAATCACAGATACGCAGTATTTT; CDR3aa: CASSQVAGITDTQYF
v_gene: TRBV18; abundance: .; d_gene: TRBD1; j_gene: TRBJ2-1; CDR3nt: TGTGCCAGCTCACCCGGGACAGGCGTACAACCCACGGGGCAGTTCTTC; CDR3aa: CASSPGTGVQPTGQFF
v_gene: TRBV6-5; abundance: .; d_gene: TRBD1; j_gene: TRBJ1-6; CDR3nt: TGTGCCAGCAGGCCAGGACAGGGGGCAGGTTCACCCCTCCACTTT; CDR3aa: CASRPGQGAGSPLHF
v_gene: TRBV2; abundance: few; d_gene: .; j_gene: TRBJ1-4; CDR3nt: TGTGCCAGCAGTGAGTTCAGCGCAACTAATGAAAAACTGTTTTTT; CDR3aa: CASSEFSATNEKLFF
v_gene: TRBV28; abundance: .; d_gene: TRBD1; j_gene: TRBJ1-6; CDR3nt: TGTGCCAGCAGCCCTATGAGGGACAGAGAGAATTCACCCCTCCACTTT; CDR3aa: CASSPMRDRENSPLHF
v_gene: TRBV2; abundance: .; d_gene: TRBD1; j_gene: TRBJ2-2; CDR3nt: TGTGCCAGCAGTGCCGGGACAGCCGGGGAGCTGTTTTTT; CDR3aa: CASSAGTAGELFF
v_gene: TRBV7-2; abundance: few; d_gene: .; j_gene: TRBJ2-3; CDR3nt: TGTGCCAGCAGCTTTCGGACTACCACAGATACGCAGTATTTT; CDR3aa: CASSFRTTTDTQYF
v_gene: TRBV5-6; abundance: .; d_gene: .; j_gene: TRBJ2-1; CDR3nt: TGTGCCAGCAGCTTGCCGGGGGGCCGCGATGAGCAGTTCTTC; CDR3aa: CASSLPGGRDEQFF
v_gene: TRBV9; abundance: .; d_gene: TRBD1; j_gene: TRBJ1-1; CDR3nt: TGTGCCAGCACCCGGGACAGGTCGAGCACTGAAGCTTTCTTT; CDR3aa: CASTRDRSSTEAFF
v_gene: TRBV29-1; abundance: .; d_gene: TRBD1; j_gene: TRBJ1-2; CDR3nt: TGCAGCGCACCGACAGGGAACTATGGCTACACCTTC; CDR3aa: CSAPTGNYGYTF
v_gene: TRBV6-6; abundance: .; d_gene: .; j_gene: TRBJ1-2; CDR3nt: TGTGCCAGCAGTTCGCTTCAGGGTTCCCGAAACTATGGCTACACCTTC; CDR3aa: CASSSLQGSRNYGYTF
v_gene: TRBV5-4; abundance: .; d_gene: TRBD1; j_gene: TRBJ2-7; CDR3nt: TGTGCCAGCAGCCGGGAATTGGGGACAGGGGATCACGAGCAGTACTTC; CDR3aa: CASSRELGTGDHEQYF
v_gene: TRBV18; abundance: .; d_gene: .; j_gene: TRBJ2-5; CDR3nt: TGTGCCAGCTCACCAAAAAGACTAGGGGGGGCCCTCCAAGAGACCCAGTACTTC; CDR3aa: CASSPKRLGGALQETQYF
v_gene: TRBV13; abundance: .; d_gene: TRBD1; j_gene: TRBJ2-6; CDR3nt: TGTGCCAGCAGCTGGACAGGGCCGTCTGGGGCCAACGTCCTGACTTTC; CDR3aa: CASSWTGPSGANVLTF
v_gene: TRBV27; abundance: .; d_gene: TRBD2; j_gene: TRBJ2-1; CDR3nt: TGTGCCAGCAGTGGACTAGCACTGGGCGATGAGCAGTTCTTC; CDR3aa: CASSGLALGDEQFF
v_gene: TRBV30; abundance: .; d_gene: TRBD2; j_gene: TRBJ2-3; CDR3nt: TGTGCCTGGAGTGTTGGGACTAGCGGGGATATAGATACGCAGTATTTT; CDR3aa: CAWSVGTSGDIDTQYF
v_gene: TRBV5-4; abundance: .; d_gene: .; j_gene: TRBJ1-3; CDR3nt: TGTGCCAGCAGTATATTCGGGGGAAACACCATATATTTT; CDR3aa: CASSIFGGNTIYF
v_gene: TRBV6-1; abundance: .; d_gene: .; j_gene: TRBJ1-6; CDR3nt: TGTGCCAGCAGTGAAGCGCCGGGTTCACCCCTCCACTTT; CDR3aa: CASSEAPGSPLHF
v_gene: TRBV7-9; abundance: .; d_gene: TRBD1; j_gene: TRBJ1-5; CDR3nt: TGTGCCAGCGGCTTAGTTTCGACGGCAGGGGGCAAGAATCAGCCCCAGCATTTT; CDR3aa: CASGLVSTAGGKNQPQHF
v_gene: TRBV29-1; abundance: few; d_gene: .; j_gene: TRBJ2-7; CDR3nt: TGCAGCGTTGACGAGCAGCAGACAGCCTACGAGCAGTACTTC; CDR3aa: CSVDEQQTAYEQYF
v_gene: TRBV29-1; abundance: .; d_gene: TRBD1; j_gene: TRBJ2-7; CDR3nt: TGCAGCGTTGAAGGGACAGGGGGCTCCGAGCAGTACTTC; CDR3aa: CSVEGTGGSEQYF
v_gene: TRBV27; abundance: .; d_gene: TRBD1; j_gene: TRBJ1-2; CDR3nt: TGTGCCAGCAGTAAATCAAGGGACAGGGGTGGGTATGGCTACACCTTC; CDR3aa: CASSKSRDRGGYGYTF
v_gene: TRBV7-9; abundance: .; d_gene: .; j_gene: TRBJ2-7; CDR3nt: TGTGCCAGCAGCACTACACATTACGAGCAGTACTTC; CDR3aa: CASSTTHYEQYF
v_gene: TRBV9; abundance: .; d_gene: .; j_gene: TRBJ2-7; CDR3nt: TGTGCCAGCAGCGTAGATCCTGGCAGGGCGCTCTACGAGCAGTACTTC; CDR3aa: CASSVDPGRALYEQYF
v_gene: TRBV6-6; abundance: few; d_gene: .; j_gene: TRBJ2-6; CDR3nt: TGTGCCAGCAGTTACTCCGAGGGGGCCAACGTCCTGACTTTC; CDR3aa: CASSYSEGANVLTF
v_gene: TRBV6-5; abundance: .; d_gene: .; j_gene: TRBJ2-5; CDR3nt: TGTGCCAGCAGTTACCCAGGGGAGAAGACCCAGTACTTC; CDR3aa: CASSYPGEKTQYF
v_gene: TRBV5-5; abundance: once; d_gene: .; j_gene: TRBJ2-3; CDR3nt: TGTGCCAGCAGCCCCCCTTCGTCGGCAGATACGCAGTATTTT; CDR3aa: CASSPPSSADTQYF
v_gene: TRBV2; abundance: .; d_gene: .; j_gene: TRBJ1-5; CDR3nt: TGTGCCAGCAGGATGGGGCCAGCAAATCAGCCCCAGCATTTT; CDR3aa: CASRMGPANQPQHF
v_gene: TRBV6-5; abundance: once; d_gene: .; j_gene: TRBJ2-7; CDR3nt: TGTGCCACCGGGGGGCAATCCTACGAGCAGTACTTC; CDR3aa: CATGGQSYEQYF
v_gene: TRBV27; abundance: .; d_gene: .; j_gene: TRBJ1-5; CDR3nt: TGTGCCAGCAGTTGGCGGAAGGACAATCAGCCCCAGCATTTT; CDR3aa: CASSWRKDNQPQHF
v_gene: TRBV27; abundance: .; d_gene: .; j_gene: TRBJ1-5; CDR3nt: TGTGCCAGCAGTCGATCAGGATTTAGCAATCAGCCCCAGCATTTT; CDR3aa: CASSRSGFSNQPQHF
v_gene: TRBV11-2; abundance: .; d_gene: TRBD2; j_gene: TRBJ2-2; CDR3nt: TGTGCCAGCAGCTTAGGGGGCGGGGGTCGCACCGGGGAGCTGTTTTTT; CDR3aa: CASSLGGGGRTGELFF
v_gene: TRBV30; abundance: few; d_gene: TRBD1; j_gene: TRBJ1-1; CDR3nt: TGTGCCTGGGGCAGGGGGGACACTGAAGCTTTCTTT; CDR3aa: CAWGRGDTEAFF
v_gene: TRBV12-5; abundance: .; d_gene: .; j_gene: TRBJ2-7; CDR3nt: TGTGCTAGTGGTAAAGGACATAACGAGCAGTACTTC; CDR3aa: CASGKGHNEQYF
v_gene: TRBV5-6; abundance: few; d_gene: .; j_gene: TRBJ1-3; CDR3nt: TGTGCCAGCAGCTTAAGAACACAAAGCTCTGGAAACACCATATATTTT; CDR3aa: CASSLRTQSSGNTIYF
v_gene: TRBV10-3; abundance: .; d_gene: TRBD2; j_gene: TRBJ2-1; CDR3nt: TGTGCCATCAGTGATTCAAGTCCCCTCCCGGCTGGGACTAGCGGGGGTTCCTACAATGAGCAGTTCTTC; CDR3aa: CAISDSSPLPAGTSGGSYNEQFF
v_gene: TRBV19; abundance: .; d_gene: .; j_gene: TRBJ1-1; CDR3nt: TGTGCCAGTAGTAAACACTATGAAGCTTTCTTT; CDR3aa: CASSKHYEAFF
v_gene: TRBV5-1; abundance: few; d_gene: .; j_gene: TRBJ1-1; CDR3nt: TGCGCCTCCAGGGATGGGACTGAAGCTTTCTTT; CDR3aa: CASRDGTEAFF
v_gene: TRBV6-5; abundance: .; d_gene: .; j_gene: TRBJ2-7; CDR3nt: TGTGCCAGCAGGAAGTCCCCTACCTACGAGCAGTACTTC; CDR3aa: CASRKSPTYEQYF
v_gene: TRBV7-7; abundance: .; d_gene: TRBD1; j_gene: TRBJ1-1; CDR3nt: TGTGCCAGCAGCCCGCCCTGGACAGGGGGCACTGAAGCTTTCTTT; CDR3aa: CASSPPWTGGTEAFF
v_gene: TRBV5-1; abundance: .; d_gene: .; j_gene: TRBJ2-5; CDR3nt: TGCGCCAGCAGCAGGACACCAGCGACGTGGGAGACCCAGTACTTC; CDR3aa: CASSRTPATWETQYF
v_gene: TRBV6-6; abundance: .; d_gene: .; j_gene: TRBJ1-2; CDR3nt: TGTGCCAGCAGTGGAGGCAGCCTCTATGGCTACACCTTC; CDR3aa: CASSGGSLYGYTF
v_gene: TRBV2; abundance: .; d_gene: TRBD1; j_gene: TRBJ1-1; CDR3nt: TGTGCCAGCAGTGAAGGGGAGACAGGGCAATCTTTCTTT; CDR3aa: CASSEGETGQSFF
v_gene: TRBV7-9; abundance: .; d_gene: .; j_gene: TRBJ2-5; CDR3nt: TGTGCCAGCAGCCTCCGCGACAGGCTTGTGGAGACCCAGTACTTC; CDR3aa: CASSLRDRLVETQYF
v_gene: TRBV29-1; abundance: .; d_gene: .; j_gene: TRBJ2-7; CDR3nt: TGCAGCGTTGAAGGGACACCTGCCTACGAGCAGTACTTC; CDR3aa: CSVEGTPAYEQYF
v_gene: TRBV7-9; abundance: .; d_gene: TRBD2; j_gene: TRBJ2-1; CDR3nt: TGTGCCAGCAGCGATACTAGCGGGGCCAACCCCAGAATTTACAATGAGCAGTTCTTC; CDR3aa: CASSDTSGANPRIYNEQFF
v_gene: TRBV7-9; abundance: .; d_gene: .; j_gene: TRBJ1-1; CDR3nt: TGTGCCAGCAGCTTAGATTCTCCTGGCAGTTTTCTGCTCACTGAAGCTTTCTTT; CDR3aa: CASSLDSPGSFLLTEAFF
v_gene: TRBV5-1; abundance: .; d_gene: TRBD1; j_gene: TRBJ2-5; CDR3nt: TGCGCCAGCAGCCTCAGGACAGGGGGCAGAGAGACCCAGTACTTC; CDR3aa: CASSLRTGGRETQYF